The rows below give T cell receptor beta chains drawn from one sample of a study of shared clonotypes between healthy human individuals. Only in-frame clones appear in the TCRdb table, and some are missing; sequencing was by immunoSEQ multiplex PCR. The sample records some 92,000 clones, about 45% being singletons. What was sequenced was PBMCs. These receptors were taken from a woman between 35 and 50 years old in good health. Some clones in this sample may be carry-over from other donors' samples. Each CDR3 is given with its conserved first and last residue. D genes are given only for firm matches. Clone sizes are given selectively: once, few, many, or a class where the clone is expanded.

v_call: TRBV11-2
j_call: TRBJ2-3
d_call: -
clone_size: -
cdr3_nt: TGTGCCAGCAGCTTAGCGGGAGCGGTAAATACGCAGTATTTT
cdr3_aa: CASSLAGAVNTQYF

v_call: TRBV29-1
j_call: TRBJ2-7
d_call: TRBD2
clone_size: -
cdr3_nt: TGCAGCGTTGAAGAGCGGACTAGCGGGAACTACGAGCAGTACTTC
cdr3_aa: CSVEERTSGNYEQYF

v_call: TRBV7-9
j_call: TRBJ2-1
d_call: -
clone_size: few
cdr3_nt: TGTGCCAGCAGCCTTCAGGACGATTACAATGAGCAGTTCTTC
cdr3_aa: CASSLQDDYNEQFF

v_call: TRBV7-9
j_call: TRBJ1-3
d_call: -
clone_size: -
cdr3_nt: TGTGCCAGCAGTAGAATAGGAAACACCATATATTTT
cdr3_aa: CASSRIGNTIYF

v_call: TRBV30
j_call: TRBJ2-3
d_call: TRBD1
clone_size: -
cdr3_nt: TGTGCCTGGAGTCGAATTACAGGGGACACAGATACGCAGTATTTT
cdr3_aa: CAWSRITGDTDTQYF

v_call: TRBV11-3
j_call: TRBJ2-4
d_call: -
clone_size: -
cdr3_nt: TGTGCCAGCAGCTCCGACGATAACATTCAGTACTTC
cdr3_aa: CASSSDDNIQYF

v_call: TRBV4-3
j_call: TRBJ2-7
d_call: TRBD2
clone_size: -
cdr3_nt: TGCGCCAGCAGCCAGCTGGCTAGCGGGCGCCCCTACGAGCAGTACTTC
cdr3_aa: CASSQLASGRPYEQYF

v_call: TRBV7-7
j_call: TRBJ2-1
d_call: -
clone_size: many
cdr3_nt: TGTGCCAGCAGCTTAGTTCCAGAGGCCTACAATGAGCAGTTCTTC
cdr3_aa: CASSLVPEAYNEQFF

v_call: TRBV5-1
j_call: TRBJ2-5
d_call: -
clone_size: many
cdr3_nt: TGCGCCAGCAATGAGGACACTCAAGAGACCCAGTACTTC
cdr3_aa: CASNEDTQETQYF

v_call: TRBV5-4
j_call: TRBJ1-2
d_call: TRBD1
clone_size: -
cdr3_nt: TGTGCCAGCAGCTTGGGGGGACAGAACTACTATGGCTACACCTTC
cdr3_aa: CASSLGGQNYYGYTF

v_call: TRBV15
j_call: TRBJ2-5
d_call: -
clone_size: -
cdr3_nt: TGTGCCACCAGCAGGGGCGAGCGGGTTGAACAAGAGACCCAGTACTTC
cdr3_aa: CATSRGERVEQETQYF

v_call: TRBV7-3
j_call: TRBJ2-7
d_call: TRBD1
clone_size: -
cdr3_nt: TGTGCCAGCAGCCCGGGACAGGGGGAAATCGAGCAGTACTTC
cdr3_aa: CASSPGQGEIEQYF

v_call: TRBV10-3
j_call: TRBJ2-6
d_call: -
clone_size: -
cdr3_nt: TGTGCCATCAGTGAGGAGGAGGCTGGGGCCAACGTCCTGACTTTC
cdr3_aa: CAISEEEAGANVLTF

v_call: TRBV18
j_call: TRBJ2-5
d_call: -
clone_size: few
cdr3_nt: TGTGCCAGCTCCCTACGACTCTTCCAAGAGACCCAGTACTTC
cdr3_aa: CASSLRLFQETQYF

v_call: TRBV5-4
j_call: TRBJ2-3
d_call: TRBD1
clone_size: -
cdr3_nt: TGTGCCAGCAGCTGGGGACAGGGTCGAGCAGATACGCAGTATTTT
cdr3_aa: CASSWGQGRADTQYF

v_call: TRBV30
j_call: TRBJ1-5
d_call: -
clone_size: -
cdr3_nt: TGTGCCTGGAGTAGACCCAATCAGCCCCAGCATTTT
cdr3_aa: CAWSRPNQPQHF

v_call: TRBV11-2
j_call: TRBJ2-5
d_call: TRBD2
clone_size: -
cdr3_nt: TGTGCCAGCCTGCGCGGGAGTCGGCCCCAAGAGACCCAGTACTTC
cdr3_aa: CASLRGSRPQETQYF

v_call: TRBV21-1
j_call: TRBJ2-7
d_call: -
clone_size: few
cdr3_nt: TGTGCCAGCAGCAAAACGAGCGGCAGGTCCACCTACGAGCAGTACTTC
cdr3_aa: CASSKTSGRSTYEQYF

v_call: TRBV7-9
j_call: TRBJ2-5
d_call: TRBD1
clone_size: once
cdr3_nt: TGTGCCAGCAGCTTCTCCGGGACAGGGGCGCCACGGCAGTACTTC
cdr3_aa: CASSFSGTGAPRQYF

v_call: TRBV14
j_call: TRBJ2-4
d_call: -
clone_size: -
cdr3_nt: TGTGCCAGCAGCCAAGTCGGGCTAGCCAAAAACATTCAGTACTTC
cdr3_aa: CASSQVGLAKNIQYF

v_call: TRBV5-1
j_call: TRBJ1-4
d_call: -
clone_size: once
cdr3_nt: TGCGCCAGCAGCTCGTTGCAAGACAGCGGAGAAAAACTGTTTTTT
cdr3_aa: CASSSLQDSGEKLFF

v_call: TRBV5-1
j_call: TRBJ2-5
d_call: -
clone_size: -
cdr3_nt: TGCGCCAGCAGTATGGGCAACCAAGAGACCCAGTACTTC
cdr3_aa: CASSMGNQETQYF

v_call: TRBV28
j_call: TRBJ2-7
d_call: TRBD2
clone_size: -
cdr3_nt: TGTGCCAGCAGTTGGGAACTAGCGGGTGGGCAGCAGTACTTC
cdr3_aa: CASSWELAGGQQYF

v_call: TRBV5-4
j_call: TRBJ2-1
d_call: TRBD2
clone_size: once
cdr3_nt: TGTGCCAGCAGCCAAGATAGCGGGAGTCATAATGAGCAGTTCTTC
cdr3_aa: CASSQDSGSHNEQFF

v_call: TRBV7-8
j_call: TRBJ2-1
d_call: TRBD2
clone_size: -
cdr3_nt: TGTGCCAGCAGCCCGGGACTAGCCTACAATGAGCAGTTCTTC
cdr3_aa: CASSPGLAYNEQFF

v_call: TRBV13
j_call: TRBJ2-7
d_call: -
clone_size: -
cdr3_nt: TGTGCCAGCAGAAAGATACAAAGCAGCTCCTACGAGCAGTACTTC
cdr3_aa: CASRKIQSSSYEQYF

v_call: TRBV4-3
j_call: TRBJ2-7
d_call: -
clone_size: once
cdr3_nt: TGCGCCAGCAGCCAAGATTTAATAGGGAGCGGTACCTCCTACGAGCAGTACTTC
cdr3_aa: CASSQDLIGSGTSYEQYF

v_call: TRBV18
j_call: TRBJ2-7
d_call: TRBD2
clone_size: -
cdr3_nt: TGTGCCAGCTCACCACCTACTAGCGGGACCTACGAGCAGTACTTC
cdr3_aa: CASSPPTSGTYEQYF

v_call: TRBV18
j_call: TRBJ2-5
d_call: -
clone_size: many
cdr3_nt: TGTGCCAGCTCACCGATATGGACAGCCCAAGAGACCCAGTACTTC
cdr3_aa: CASSPIWTAQETQYF

v_call: TRBV11-2
j_call: TRBJ2-7
d_call: TRBD2
clone_size: -
cdr3_nt: TGTGCCAGCAGCTTATTCCCGACTAGCGACTACGAGCAGTACTTC
cdr3_aa: CASSLFPTSDYEQYF

v_call: TRBV27
j_call: TRBJ2-7
d_call: -
clone_size: -
cdr3_nt: TGTGCCAGCAATTTCGAACAAGCTAGCGTCGAGCAGTACTTC
cdr3_aa: CASNFEQASVEQYF